Listed here are 27 T cell receptor beta chains from one sample, sequenced in a study of T-cell memory formation after mild COVID-19. TCRdb reprocessed the 5' RACE reads via MiXCR and lists one record per CDR3 protein. The sample lists 200,000 to 300,000 distinct CDR3 sequences; 8.5% to 9.5% were seen once. Sequencing was carried out using PBMCs or a T cell subset sorted from them (not recorded which). The receptor source for this set is a man younger than 35 who had mild COVID-19 (a few samples of this study predate the infection). Cell type and time point are not known.

This clonotype was observed a handful of times. The CDR3 DNA reads as TGTGCCAGCAGCCTACAACCGACAGGGGCGAACACTGAAGCTTTCTTT. Translating gives CASSLQPTGANTEAFF. The chain couples TRBV7-2 to TRBJ1-1, with 8 nucleotides matching TRBD1. The CDR3 consists of 16 residues. The J segment lost 1 base and the V segment lost 5 bases, leaving 9 bases of the junction unmatched. CDR1 SGHTA and CDR2 FQGNSA come from the germline V gene.

This clonotype was detected only a few times. DNA for the CDR3: TGTGCCAGCAGCCCGATCGCGTTCGACCGGCGGGGCACAGATACGCAGTATTTT. Its protein product is CASSPIAFDRRGTDTQYF. The chain employs TRBV7-3 and TRBJ2-3, with D tentatively TRBD2 (5 bases). The V gene lost 5 bases and the J gene lost 1 base, with 22 bases spanning the gap. The CDR3 runs 18 residues. Germline CDR1 reads SGHTA; CDR2 reads FQGTGA.

The sample holds a few counts of this clonotype. The chain carries TRBV7-6 and TRBJ1-3; 9 bases align to TRBD1. The CDR3 has 14 residues. V lost 5 bases to trimming and J lost 6 bases; unmatched junction nucleotides: 5. Germline V gives CDR1 SGHVS, CDR2 FNYEAQ. The CDR3, as DNA: TGTGCCAGCAGCGCCCGGGACAGGGAAAACACCATATATTTT. Residues: CASSARDRENTIYF.

The chain couples TRBV5-1 to TRBJ1-1; possible D gene TRBD1, 6 bases. This CDR3 is built from 14 residues. The ends were cut back, 4 bases at V and 4 bases at J, with 14 bases in the middle. The germline V gene encodes CDR1 SGHRS and CDR2 YFSETQ. CDR3 sequence reads: CASSPTGWGTEAFF. The CDR3 region has the DNA TGCGCCAGCAGCCCGACAGGATGGGGCACTGAAGCTTTCTTT.

The V and J genes are TRBV20-1 and TRBJ1-1; the D gene is possibly TRBD1 (6 bases). The germline V gene encodes CDR1 DFQATT and CDR2 SNEGSKA (reference sequence). The length of the CDR3 is 15 residues. Trimming removed 6 bases at V and 0 bases at J, with 17 bases between. In nucleotides, the CDR3 is TGCAGTGCCGAGGGGGGCGCCGTGGTGAACACTGAAGCTTTCTTT. It yields the protein CSAEGGAVVNTEAFF.

This clonotype was observed a handful of times. The chain employs TRBV5-6 and TRBJ2-7, with D tentatively TRBD1 (5 bases). In germline, CDR1 is SGHDT, CDR2 YYEEEE. Deletions cut 4 bases from V and 3 bases from J, with 14 bases between. The CDR3 length is 14 residues. In DNA, the CDR3 is TGTGCCAGCAGCGCTAGACAGCGATTCTACGAGCAGTACGTC. Amino acids: CASSARQRFYEQYV.

This clonotype came up a few times. The chain couples TRBV20-1 to TRBJ2-5, with D possibly matching TRBD2 (6 bases). This CDR3 spans 14 amino acids. Germline V gives CDR1 DFQATT, CDR2 SNEGSKA (reference sequence). Trimming shortened V by 5 bases and J by 2 bases, and 15 bases separated the two germline ends. This chain's CDR3 is CSAAAWGEQETQYF. CDR3 nucleotides: TGCAGTGCTGCCGCGTGGGGGGAGCAAGAGACCCAGTACTTC.

This chain uses TRBV7-2 with TRBJ2-1; D not resolved. CDR1 is SGHTA, CDR2 FQGNSA, per germline. The CDR3 loop spans 13 amino acids. V was clipped by 5 bases and J by 6 bases, with 11 bases between them. CDR3 DNA sequence: TGTGCCAGCAGCGATCCTTGGGGCAATGAGCAGTTCTTC. It encodes CASSDPWGNEQFF.

The chain combines TRBV5-1 with TRBJ1-2, with D tentatively TRBD1 (5 bases). The CDR3 contains 16 residues. Germline V gene sequence: CDR1 SGHRS, CDR2 YFSETQ. V lost 0 bases and J 2 bases, leaving 14 bases between the germline ends. The DNA for the CDR3 is TGCGCCAGCAGCTTGGGGGCAGGGATTGCGAACTATGGCTACACCTTC. As protein: CASSLGAGIANYGYTF.

In this sample, this clonotype turned up a few times. The chain combines TRBV4-1 with TRBJ2-2; D is ambiguous. CDR1 and CDR2 from the germline V gene are MGHRA and YSYEKL. This CDR3 region has 17 residues. Between the trimmed V and J ends, which lost 0 bases and 6 bases, there was a span of 17 bases. The CDR3 here is CASSQDPQLPRAGELFF. DNA for the CDR3: TGCGCCAGCAGCCAAGACCCTCAACTACCCCGAGCCGGGGAGCTGTTTTTT.

At least ten counts were recorded for this clonotype. The V gene is TRBV7-9, the J gene TRBJ1-3; D is possibly TRBD1 (6 bases). Germline assignment: CDR1 SEHNR and CDR2 FQNEAQ (reference sequence). The CDR3 extends over 16 amino acids. Trimming took off 1 base at V and 1 base at J, with 11 bases between the two ends. The CDR3 DNA sequence: TGTGCCAGCAGCTTAGGAGGACAGTTTTCTGGAAACACCATATATTTT. Translated: CASSLGGQFSGNTIYF.

The rearrangement uses TRBV7-9 and TRBJ2-1; maybe TRBD2 (5 bases). V dropped 9 bases and J dropped 1 base, with 13 bases sitting between them. Germline assignment: CDR1 SEHNR and CDR2 FQNEAQ (reference sequence). This CDR3 has 14 residues. The DNA of the CDR3 is TGTGCCAGTTGCCGGGAACAGTCCTACAATGAGCAGTTCTTC. The encoded protein is CASCREQSYNEQFF.

In its sample, this clonotype was seen many times. This chain joins TRBV7-2 and TRBJ2-1, with 8 bases lining up with TRBD2. The length of the CDR3 is 13 residues. Germline trimming cut 7 bases from V and 7 bases from J; bases unmatched to any gene: 6. Germline CDR1 and CDR2: SGHTA and FQGNSA. CDR3 sequence reads: CASTGRGVNEQFF. In DNA, the CDR3 is TGTGCCAGCACGGGGCGGGGGGTGAATGAGCAGTTCTTC.

The gene calls are TRBV4-2 and TRBJ1-1, with D unresolved. Germline assignment: CDR1 LGHNA and CDR2 YNFKEQ. Trimming stripped 5 bases from V and 1 base from J, with 8 bases between. The CDR3 has 13 amino acids. The CDR3 sequence: CASSSNRNTEAFF. The DNA for the CDR3 is TGTGCCAGCAGCTCTAACAGGAACACTGAAGCTTTCTTT.

The V and J genes are TRBV6-5 and TRBJ1-1; no firm D call. The CDR3 sequence is 13 residues long. The germline V gene encodes CDR1 MNHEY and CDR2 SVGAGI. V lost 2 bases and J lost 5, with 9 bases in between. CDR3 sequence (DNA): TGTGCCAGCAGTTACCGGCACGGGACTGAAGCTTTCTTT. Amino acids: CASSYRHGTEAFF.

The chain recombines TRBV10-3 with TRBJ2-1; 7 bases align to TRBD2. Germline CDR1 and CDR2: ENHRY and SYGVKD. The J segment lost 0 bases and the V segment lost 8 bases, leaving 16 bases of the junction unmatched. The CDR3 extends over 18 amino acids. This CDR3 is CAIEGGRDRQSSYNEQFF. CDR3 nucleotide sequence: TGTGCCATCGAGGGTGGGAGGGACCGCCAGAGCTCCTACAATGAGCAGTTCTTC.

The rearrangement links TRBV7-9 to TRBJ2-5; a possible D gene is TRBD1 (5 bases). The CDR3 is 15 residues long. V dropped 1 base and J dropped 2 bases, with 11 bases sitting between them. Looked up from germline, CDR1 is SEHNR and CDR2 is FQNEAQ (reference sequence). Here the CDR3 DNA reads TGTGCCAGCAGCTTAGGTAGACAGTCTCAAGAGACCCAGTACTTC. Translation gives CASSLGRQSQETQYF.

The chain joins TRBV18 to TRBJ2-1; 9 bases are a match to TRBD2. Germline V CDR1 and CDR2: KGHSH, LQKENI. With 4 bases clipped from V and 9 bases from J, the junction kept 7 bases outside the gene matches. There are 14 residues in the CDR3. The DNA for the CDR3 is TGTGCCAGCTCACAAACGGGACTAGCAACTGAGCAGTTCTTC. Translating it yields CASSQTGLATEQFF.

This clonotype was observed a few times. The chain uses TRBV24-1 and TRBJ2-5, with unresolved D. The CDR3 is 16 residues long. Germline CDR1 is KGHDR and CDR2 is SFDVKD. Trimming cost V 2 bases and J 5 bases, with 17 bases left between them. The CDR3 here is CATSDSLEGKWETQYF. CDR3 nucleotides: TGTGCCACCAGTGATTCGTTGGAAGGGAAATGGGAGACCCAGTACTTC.

The genes are TRBV7-2 and TRBJ2-4; 7 bases fit TRBD2. The CDR3 spans 16 residues. V was pared by 5 bases and J by 0 bases, with 7 bases of the junction left unmatched. Germline V lookup: CDR1 SGHTA, CDR2 FQGNSA. CDR3 in amino acids: CASSPSGARAKNIQYF. DNA of the CDR3: TGTGCCAGCAGCCCAAGCGGGGCCCGAGCCAAAAACATTCAGTACTTC.

This clonotype was seen at least ten times. This chain joins TRBV5-1 and TRBJ2-1, with TRBD2 identical over 8 bases. Per germline, CDR1 SGHRS and CDR2 YFSETQ. Trimming took 3 bases from V and 5 from J; bases not matched to a gene: 10. The CDR3 contains 16 residues. The chain's CDR3 is CASSSDLAGFDNEQFF. For the CDR3, the DNA is TGCGCCAGCAGCTCCGACCTAGCGGGCTTCGACAATGAGCAGTTCTTC.

A few counts support this clonotype. This sequence joins TRBV29-1 and TRBJ1-4, with TRBD1 matching over 8 bases. The V segment lost 1 base and the J segment 8 bases; nucleotides outside the gene matches: 9. Germline V gives CDR1 SQVTM, CDR2 ANQGSEA. This CDR3 comprises 15 residues. The CDR3 sequence is CSVEGGQGEGEKLFF. The CDR3 DNA is TGCAGCGTTGAAGGTGGACAGGGTGAAGGGGAAAAACTGTTTTTT.

The chain joins TRBV29-1 to TRBJ2-2; D gene ambiguous. The germline V gene encodes CDR1 SQVTM and CDR2 ANQGSEA. V gave up 7 bases and J gave up 6 bases, with 12 bases separating them. CDR3 length: 12 amino acids. The CDR3 here is CSGRPLSGELFF. In DNA, the CDR3 is TGCAGCGGCAGACCCCTTTCCGGGGAGCTGTTTTTT.

V gene TRBV7-9 combines with J gene TRBJ2-1; D not resolved. Trimming took off 5 bases at V and 5 bases at J, with 19 bases between the two ends. The CDR3 has 16 residues. Germline V gene data show CDR1 as SEHNR and CDR2 as FQNEAQ (reference sequence). The CDR3 protein is CASSTFQATGHNEQFF. The CDR3 DNA reads as TGTGCCAGCAGCACCTTCCAGGCTACTGGACACAATGAGCAGTTCTTC.

V gene TRBV6-6 combines with J gene TRBJ2-2, with 13 bases that match TRBD2. Trimming took 6 bases from V and 0 from J; bases not matched to a gene: 4. CDR3 length: 17 amino acids. Germline V CDR1 and CDR2: MNHNY, SVGAGI (reference sequence). This chain's CDR3 is CASSATSGGPNTGELFF. The CDR3 coding sequence is TGTGCCAGCAGCGCGACTAGCGGGGGGCCGAACACCGGGGAGCTGTTTTTT.

This clonotype was picked up a small number of times. The rearrangement joins TRBV10-2 to TRBJ2-3; the D gene could be TRBD1 or TRBD2 (6 bases each). V shed 6 bases and J shed 1 base, with 11 bases lying between them. Per the germline V gene, CDR1 is WSHSY and CDR2 is SAAADI. This CDR3 spans 14 amino acids. The CDR3 DNA is TGCGCCAGCAGGTCAGGGGAGGGCACAGATACGCAGTATTTT. Residues: CASRSGEGTDTQYF.

The chain uses TRBV20-1 and TRBJ2-3; TRBD2 is a possible D gene (5 bases). Deletions cut 6 bases from V and 4 bases from J, with 20 bases between. Germline V CDR1 and CDR2: DFQATT, SNEGSKA (reference sequence). The CDR3 consists of 15 residues. Here the CDR3 reads CSAKPDSRTPDTQYF. The CDR3 DNA reads TGCAGTGCCAAACCGGACTCTAGGACCCCAGATACGCAGTATTTT.